The clone carrying this T cell receptor (beta chain) occurred once. The antigen remains unidentified. V was clipped by 5 bases and J by 0 bases; unmatched bases: 13. The CDR3 totals 22 residues. This sample is drawn from a study of T cell repertoires and leukemia-associated antigens. The wider study: Each sample gave about 3 to 5.0 million effective reads.

The CD3+ T cells first had an overnight rest without serum. TCRdb itself ran the 5' RACE reads through MiXCR, one entry per CDR3 protein. Of 11,000 or so distinct CDR3 sequences in the sample, roughly two fifths were seen once. Study-level results: Vbeta, Jbeta, VDJ rearrangement and unique CDR3 counts did not differ significantly across four groups. Whether expanded clones are antigen-specific and functional remains untested.

Sample: CD3+ T cells sorted from blood and cultured. This chain links TRBV12-3 or TRBV12-4 with TRBJ2-6, with 16 nucleotides matching TRBD2. The receptor's source is a female donor in good health. CDR3 nucleotides: TGTGCCAGCAGTCCCTGGGCCCGGGGACTAGCGGGAGGGAGCTCTGGGGCCAACGTCCTGACTTTC. Translated, it gives CASSPWARGLAGGSSGANVLTF.